This record covers a single T cell receptor (beta chain). Its antigen is as yet unknown. These data come from a study of OX40 agonist ivuxolimab in advanced cancers. Study summary: There were three patients with partial responses, one having hepatocellular carcinoma and two cutaneous melanoma. Broader study findings: CD8+ T cells (on average) carried more expanded clones than CD4+ T cells.

CDR1 and CDR2 from the germline V gene are SEHNR and FQNEAQ (reference sequence). V dropped 2 bases and J dropped 5 bases, with 9 bases sitting between them. The CDR3 is 13 amino acids. The assay was immunoSEQ multiplex PCR, and TCRdb's table has in-frame clones only and misses some. The table lists about 50,000 clones, approximately 78% of them singletons. Specimen: CD4+ or CD8+ T cells sorted from blood, collected in a trial of the OX40 agonist ivuxolimab. The sequence was obtained from an adult with an advanced solid tumor such as melanoma, head and neck, liver or kidney cancer. The chain links TRBV7-9 to TRBJ2-5; D gene uncertain. The CDR3 reads CASSLQGLETQYF. The CDR3 DNA is TGTGCCAGCAGCTTACAAGGGTTGGAGACCCAGTACTTC.